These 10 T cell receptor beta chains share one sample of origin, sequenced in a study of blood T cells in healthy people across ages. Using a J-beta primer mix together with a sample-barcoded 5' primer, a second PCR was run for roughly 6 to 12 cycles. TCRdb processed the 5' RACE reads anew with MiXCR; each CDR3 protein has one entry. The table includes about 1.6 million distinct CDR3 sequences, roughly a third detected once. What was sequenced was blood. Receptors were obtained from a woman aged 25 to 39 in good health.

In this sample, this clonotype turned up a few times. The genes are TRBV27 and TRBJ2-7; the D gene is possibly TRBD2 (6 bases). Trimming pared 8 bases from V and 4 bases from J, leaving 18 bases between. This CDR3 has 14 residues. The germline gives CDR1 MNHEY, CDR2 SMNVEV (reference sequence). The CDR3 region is CASRRVGGSYEQYF. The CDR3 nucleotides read TGTGCCAGCCGTCGGGTTGGGGGGTCTTACGAGCAGTACTTC.

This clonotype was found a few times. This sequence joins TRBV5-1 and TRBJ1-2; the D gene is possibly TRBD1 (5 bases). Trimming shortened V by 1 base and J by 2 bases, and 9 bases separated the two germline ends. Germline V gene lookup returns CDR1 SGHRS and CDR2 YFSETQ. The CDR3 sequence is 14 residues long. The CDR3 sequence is CASSLYSGNYGYTF. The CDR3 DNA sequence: TGCGCCAGCAGCTTGTACTCAGGGAACTATGGCTACACCTTC.

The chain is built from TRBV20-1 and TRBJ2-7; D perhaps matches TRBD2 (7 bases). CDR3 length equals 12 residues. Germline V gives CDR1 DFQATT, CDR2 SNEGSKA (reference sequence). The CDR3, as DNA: TGCATGGGGAGGGGGATCGGGGACGAGCAGTACTTC. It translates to CMGRGIGDEQYF.

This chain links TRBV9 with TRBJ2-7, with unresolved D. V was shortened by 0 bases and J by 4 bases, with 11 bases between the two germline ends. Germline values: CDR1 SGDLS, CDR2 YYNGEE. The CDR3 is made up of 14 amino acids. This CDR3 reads CASSVADSGYEQYF. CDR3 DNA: TGTGCCAGCAGCGTAGCAGACTCTGGGTACGAGCAGTACTTC.

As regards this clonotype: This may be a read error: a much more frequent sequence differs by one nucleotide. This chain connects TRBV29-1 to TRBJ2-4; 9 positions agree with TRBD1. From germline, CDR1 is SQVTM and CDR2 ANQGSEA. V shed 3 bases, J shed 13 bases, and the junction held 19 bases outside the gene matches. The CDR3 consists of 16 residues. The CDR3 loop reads CSVEDAGTGNRYKQYF. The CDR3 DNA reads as TGCAGCGTTGAGGATGCCGGGACAGGGAATAGGTACAAGCAGTACTTC.

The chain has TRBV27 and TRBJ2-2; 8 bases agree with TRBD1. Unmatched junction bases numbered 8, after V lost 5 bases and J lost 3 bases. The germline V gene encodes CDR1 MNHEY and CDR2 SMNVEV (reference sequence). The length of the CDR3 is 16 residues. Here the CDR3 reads CASSHSGGADTGELFF. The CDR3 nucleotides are TGTGCCAGCAGTCACTCAGGGGGCGCGGACACCGGGGAGCTGTTTTTT.

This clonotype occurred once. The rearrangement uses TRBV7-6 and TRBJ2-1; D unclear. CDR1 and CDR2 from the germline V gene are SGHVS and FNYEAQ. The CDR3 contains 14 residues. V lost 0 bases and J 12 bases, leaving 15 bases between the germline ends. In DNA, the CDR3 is TGTGCCAGCAGCTTAGCGGAAAGAACGAGTTGGCAGTTCTTC. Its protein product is CASSLAERTSWQFF.

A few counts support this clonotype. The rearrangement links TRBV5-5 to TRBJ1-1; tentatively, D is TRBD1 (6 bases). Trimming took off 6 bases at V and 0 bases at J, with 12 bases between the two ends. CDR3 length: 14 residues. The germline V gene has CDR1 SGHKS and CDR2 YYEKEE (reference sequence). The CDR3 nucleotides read TGTGCCAGCATACTGGGACACCTGAACACTGAAGCTTTCTTT. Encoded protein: CASILGHLNTEAFF.

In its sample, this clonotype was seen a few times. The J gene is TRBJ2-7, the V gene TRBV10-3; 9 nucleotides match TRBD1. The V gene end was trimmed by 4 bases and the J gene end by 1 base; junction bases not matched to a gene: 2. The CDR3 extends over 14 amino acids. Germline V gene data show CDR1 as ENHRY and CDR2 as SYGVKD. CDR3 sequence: CAISGDRVSYEQYF. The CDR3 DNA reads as TGTGCCATCAGTGGGGACAGGGTGTCCTACGAGCAGTACTTC.

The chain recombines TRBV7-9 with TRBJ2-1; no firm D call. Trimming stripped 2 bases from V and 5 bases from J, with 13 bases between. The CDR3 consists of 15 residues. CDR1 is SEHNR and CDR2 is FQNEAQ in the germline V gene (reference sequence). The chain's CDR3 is CASSLTAGSHNEQFF. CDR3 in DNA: TGTGCCAGCAGCTTAACAGCAGGTTCCCACAATGAGCAGTTCTTC. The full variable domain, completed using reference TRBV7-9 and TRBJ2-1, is DTGVSQNPRHKITKRGQNVTFRCDPISEHNRLYWYRQTLGQGPEFLTYFQNEAQLEKSRLLSDRFSAERPKGSFSTLEIQRTEQGDSAMYLCASSLTAGSHNEQFFGPGTRLTVL.